Each of the 2 T cell receptor beta chains below was sequenced from the same sample in a study of blood T cell repertoires in COVID-19. Profiled with immunoSEQ multiplex PCR; TCRdb holds only in-frame clones, not every one. The sample shows fewer than 200,000 clones, 65% to 85% of them seen only once. The specimen was peripheral blood. The receptors were gathered from an elderly woman with acute or convalescent COVID-19.

The V and J genes are TRBV30 and TRBJ1-1; 7 nucleotides agree with TRBD1. Germline values: CDR1 GTSNPN, CDR2 SVGIG (reference sequence). The V gene end was trimmed by 5 bases and the J gene end by 10 bases; junction bases not matched to a gene: 10. This CDR3 contains 12 residues. The CDR3 DNA reads as TGTGCCTGGCTCGGGACAGAGAAGGGAGCTTTCTTT. It encodes CAWLGTEKGAFF.

The V call is TRBV10-3, the J call TRBJ2-2; 9 bases line up with TRBD2. This CDR3 has 15 amino acids. CDR1 and CDR2 from the germline V gene are ENHRY and SYGVKD. V was clipped by 3 bases and J by 6 bases; unmatched bases: 5. The CDR3 region is CAISEAAGGAGELFF. CDR3 nucleotides: TGTGCCATCAGTGAAGCAGCGGGAGGCGCCGGGGAGCTGTTTTTT.